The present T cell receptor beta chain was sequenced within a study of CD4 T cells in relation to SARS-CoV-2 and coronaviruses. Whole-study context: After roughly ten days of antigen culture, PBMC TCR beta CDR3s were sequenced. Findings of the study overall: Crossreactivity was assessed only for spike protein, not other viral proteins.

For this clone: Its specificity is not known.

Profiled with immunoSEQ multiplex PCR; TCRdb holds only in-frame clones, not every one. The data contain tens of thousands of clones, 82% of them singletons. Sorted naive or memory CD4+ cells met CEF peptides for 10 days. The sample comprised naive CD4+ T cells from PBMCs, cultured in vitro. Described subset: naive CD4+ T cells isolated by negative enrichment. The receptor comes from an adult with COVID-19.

CDR3 residues: CASSQLAGGPWEQYF. The CDR3 bases are TGCGCCAGCAGCCAATTAGCGGGAGGGCCGTGGGAGCAGTACTTC. The V call is TRBV4-1, the J call TRBJ2-7, with TRBD2 matching 11 bases. The CDR3 sequence is 15 residues long. CDR1 is MGHRA, CDR2 YSYEKL, per germline. V lost 2 bases to trimming and J lost 7 bases; unmatched junction nucleotides: 7.